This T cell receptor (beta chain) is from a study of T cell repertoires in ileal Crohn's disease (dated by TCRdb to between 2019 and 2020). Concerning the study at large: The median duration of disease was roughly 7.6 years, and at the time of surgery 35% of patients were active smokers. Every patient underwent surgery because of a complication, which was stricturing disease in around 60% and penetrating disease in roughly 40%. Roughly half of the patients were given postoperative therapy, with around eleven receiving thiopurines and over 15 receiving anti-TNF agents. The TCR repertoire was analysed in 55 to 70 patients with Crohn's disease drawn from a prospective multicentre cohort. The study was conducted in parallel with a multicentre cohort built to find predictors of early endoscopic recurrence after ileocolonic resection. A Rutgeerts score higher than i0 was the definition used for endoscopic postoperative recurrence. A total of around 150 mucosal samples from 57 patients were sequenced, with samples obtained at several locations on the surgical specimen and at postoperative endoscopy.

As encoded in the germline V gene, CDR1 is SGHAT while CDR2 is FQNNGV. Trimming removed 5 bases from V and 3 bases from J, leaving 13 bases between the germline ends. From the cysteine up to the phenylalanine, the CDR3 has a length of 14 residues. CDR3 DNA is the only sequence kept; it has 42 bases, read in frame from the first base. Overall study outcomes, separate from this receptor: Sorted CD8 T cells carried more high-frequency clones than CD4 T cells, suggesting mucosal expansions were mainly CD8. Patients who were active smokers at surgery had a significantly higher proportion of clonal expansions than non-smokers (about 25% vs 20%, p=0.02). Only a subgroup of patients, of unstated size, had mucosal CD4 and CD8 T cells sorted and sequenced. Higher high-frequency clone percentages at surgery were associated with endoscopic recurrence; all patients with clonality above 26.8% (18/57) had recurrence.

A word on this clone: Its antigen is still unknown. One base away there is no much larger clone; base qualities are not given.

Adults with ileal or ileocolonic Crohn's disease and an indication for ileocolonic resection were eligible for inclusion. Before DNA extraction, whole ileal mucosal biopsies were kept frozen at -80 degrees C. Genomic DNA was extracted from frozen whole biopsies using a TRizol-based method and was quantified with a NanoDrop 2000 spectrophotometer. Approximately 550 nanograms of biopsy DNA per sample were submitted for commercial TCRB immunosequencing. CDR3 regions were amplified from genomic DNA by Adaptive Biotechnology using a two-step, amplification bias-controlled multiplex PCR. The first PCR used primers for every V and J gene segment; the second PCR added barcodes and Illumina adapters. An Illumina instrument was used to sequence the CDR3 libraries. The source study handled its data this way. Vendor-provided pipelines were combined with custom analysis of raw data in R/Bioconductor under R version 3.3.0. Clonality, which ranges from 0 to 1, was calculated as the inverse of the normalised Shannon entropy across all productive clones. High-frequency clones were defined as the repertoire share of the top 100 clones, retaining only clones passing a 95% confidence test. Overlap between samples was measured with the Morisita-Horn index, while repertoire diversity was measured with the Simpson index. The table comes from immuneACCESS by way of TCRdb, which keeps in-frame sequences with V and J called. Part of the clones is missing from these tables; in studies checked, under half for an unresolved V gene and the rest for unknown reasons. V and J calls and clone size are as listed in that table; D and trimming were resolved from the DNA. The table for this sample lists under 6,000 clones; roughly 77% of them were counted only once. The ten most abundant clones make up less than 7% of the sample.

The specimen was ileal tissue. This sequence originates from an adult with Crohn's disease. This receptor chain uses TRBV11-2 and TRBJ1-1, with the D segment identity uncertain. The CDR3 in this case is CASSTTVKHTEAFF. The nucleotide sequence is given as TGTGCCAGCAGCACAACAGTGAAACACACTGAAGCTTTCTTT.